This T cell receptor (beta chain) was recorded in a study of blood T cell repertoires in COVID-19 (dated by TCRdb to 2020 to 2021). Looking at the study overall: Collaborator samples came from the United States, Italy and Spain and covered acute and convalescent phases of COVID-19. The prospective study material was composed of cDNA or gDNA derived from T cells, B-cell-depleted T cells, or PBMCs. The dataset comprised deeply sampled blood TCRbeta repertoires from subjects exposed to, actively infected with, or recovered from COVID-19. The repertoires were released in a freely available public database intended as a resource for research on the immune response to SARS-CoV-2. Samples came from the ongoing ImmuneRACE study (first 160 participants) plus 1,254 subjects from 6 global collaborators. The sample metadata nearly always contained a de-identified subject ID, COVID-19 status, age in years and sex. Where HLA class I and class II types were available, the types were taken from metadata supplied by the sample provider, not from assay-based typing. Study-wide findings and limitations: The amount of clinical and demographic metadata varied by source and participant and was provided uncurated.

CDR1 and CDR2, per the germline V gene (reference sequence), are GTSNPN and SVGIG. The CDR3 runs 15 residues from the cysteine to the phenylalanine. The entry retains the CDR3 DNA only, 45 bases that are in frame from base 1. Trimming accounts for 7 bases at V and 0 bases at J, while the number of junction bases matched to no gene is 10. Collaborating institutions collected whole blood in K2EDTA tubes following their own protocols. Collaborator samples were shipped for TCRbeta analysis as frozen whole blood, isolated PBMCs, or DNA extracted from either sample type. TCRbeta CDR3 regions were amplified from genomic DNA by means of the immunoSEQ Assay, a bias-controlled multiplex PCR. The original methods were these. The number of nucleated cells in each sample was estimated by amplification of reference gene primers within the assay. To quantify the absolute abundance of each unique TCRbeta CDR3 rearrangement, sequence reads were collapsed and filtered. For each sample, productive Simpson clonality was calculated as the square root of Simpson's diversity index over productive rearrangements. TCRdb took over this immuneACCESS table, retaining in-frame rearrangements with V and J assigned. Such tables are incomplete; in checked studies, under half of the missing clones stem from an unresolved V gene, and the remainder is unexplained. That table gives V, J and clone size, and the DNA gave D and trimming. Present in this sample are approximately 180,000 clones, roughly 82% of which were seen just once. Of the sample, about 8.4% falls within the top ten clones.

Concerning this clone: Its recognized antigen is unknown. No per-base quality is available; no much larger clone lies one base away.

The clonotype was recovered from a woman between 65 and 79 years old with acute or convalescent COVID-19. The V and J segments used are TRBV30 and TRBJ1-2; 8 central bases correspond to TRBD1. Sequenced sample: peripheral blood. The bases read TGTGCCTCCTCTCAGGGGGCGATTACTAACTATGGCTACACCTTC. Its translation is CASSQGAITNYGYTF.